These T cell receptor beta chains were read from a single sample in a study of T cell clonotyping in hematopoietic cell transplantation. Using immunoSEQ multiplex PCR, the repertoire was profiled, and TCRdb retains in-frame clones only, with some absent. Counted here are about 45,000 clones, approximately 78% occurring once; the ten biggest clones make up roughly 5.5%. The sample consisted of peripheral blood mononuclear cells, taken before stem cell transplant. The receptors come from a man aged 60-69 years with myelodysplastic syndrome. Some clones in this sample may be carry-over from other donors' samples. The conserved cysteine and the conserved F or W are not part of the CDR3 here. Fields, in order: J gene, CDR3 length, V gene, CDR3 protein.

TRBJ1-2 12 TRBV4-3 ASSQDRRESGYT
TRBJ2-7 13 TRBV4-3 ASSQDWTGIYEQY
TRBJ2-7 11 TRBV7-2 ASSLERNYEQY
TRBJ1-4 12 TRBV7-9 ALSHSGAGEKLF
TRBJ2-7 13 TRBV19 ASSTTDSLSYEQY
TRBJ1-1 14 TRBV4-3 ASSQLQGARNTEAF
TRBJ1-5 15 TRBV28 ASSLRTGLRGAQPQH
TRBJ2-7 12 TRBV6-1 ASSETDSTYEQY
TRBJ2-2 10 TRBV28 ASSLYSGELF
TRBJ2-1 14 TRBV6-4 ASSDSWRGMRNEQF
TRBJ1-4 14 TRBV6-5 ASSYGMVATNEKLF
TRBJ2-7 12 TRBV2 ASTEGGAIYEQY
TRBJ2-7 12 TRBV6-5 ASSLDRDFDEQY
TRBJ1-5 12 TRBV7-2 ASTTVQVNQPQH
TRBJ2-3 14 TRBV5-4 ASPRSARESTDTQY
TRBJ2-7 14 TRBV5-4 ASSLAGQGARLEQY
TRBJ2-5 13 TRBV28 ASSSPGQTGETQY
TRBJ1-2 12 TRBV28 ASITGGARYGYT
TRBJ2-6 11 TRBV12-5 ASSPSGANVLT
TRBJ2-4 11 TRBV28 ASNEIAKNIQY
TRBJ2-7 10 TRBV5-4 ASSFTGGEQY
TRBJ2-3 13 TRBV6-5 ASSSGTGVTDTQY
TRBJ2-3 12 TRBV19 ASKYDRNTDTQY
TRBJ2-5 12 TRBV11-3 ASSEGTVQETQY
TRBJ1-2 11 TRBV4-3 ASSQDWGSGYT
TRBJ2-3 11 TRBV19 ASSRTGYDTQY
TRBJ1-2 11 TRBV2 ASWVQGNYGYT
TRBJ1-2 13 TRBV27 ASGIRESIPDDYT
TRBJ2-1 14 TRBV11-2 ASSFSRLAGVYEQF
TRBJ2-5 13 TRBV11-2 ASSSGQYDQETQY
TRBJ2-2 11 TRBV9 ASSVENTGELF
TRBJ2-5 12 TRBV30 AWSSGRGQETQY
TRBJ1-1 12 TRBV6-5 ASSLGANSEKAF
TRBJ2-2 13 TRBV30 AWSPGTGAHGELF
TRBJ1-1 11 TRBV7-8 ASSLGGGVGAF
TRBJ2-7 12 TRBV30 ASSGTGDVNEQY
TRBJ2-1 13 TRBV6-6 ASSYMQGAGGEQF
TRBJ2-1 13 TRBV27 ASSIRTWGRNEQF
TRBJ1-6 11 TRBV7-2 ASSDRLWSPLH
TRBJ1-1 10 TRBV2 ASETGGAEAF
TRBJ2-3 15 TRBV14 ASSQDALGRVADTQY
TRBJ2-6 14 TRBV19 ASSLRTGAGANVLT
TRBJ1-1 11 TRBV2 ASKGQGQTEAF
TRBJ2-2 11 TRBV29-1 SAHRGRAGELF
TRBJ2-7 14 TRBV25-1 ASSDNTMTGIREQY
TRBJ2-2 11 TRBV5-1 ASSLQNTGELF
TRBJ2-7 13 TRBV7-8 ASSPSASFSYEQY